This entry lists 28 T cell receptor beta chains sequenced from one sample in a study of blood T cell repertoires in COVID-19. The protocol was immunoSEQ multiplex PCR, while the TCRdb copy is restricted to in-frame clones and leaves out a portion. The sample contains fewer than 250,000 clones, roughly 85% of which appear only once. Sequencing was done on a sample of peripheral blood. The source is a woman between 65 and 79 years old with active or convalescent COVID-19.

The V call is TRBV19, the J call TRBJ2-5; D may be TRBD2 (6 bases). Germline values: CDR1 LNHDA, CDR2 SQIVND (reference sequence). The length of the CDR3 is 17 residues. Trimming shortened V by 0 bases and J by 4 bases, and 18 bases separated the two germline ends. The CDR3 protein is CASSIEGSGVGGETQYF. CDR3 DNA sequence: TGTGCCAGTAGTATAGAGGGCTCGGGGGTCGGTGGAGAGACCCAGTACTTC.

This clone appeared a single time. The V gene is TRBV3-1 (or the pseudogene TRBV3-2), the J gene TRBJ1-6; D perhaps matches TRBD1 (6 bases). The germline CDR1 and CDR2 sequences are LGHDT and YNNKEL (reference sequence). The CDR3 runs to 15 residues. Trimming cost V 0 bases and J 10 bases, with 13 bases left between them. CDR3 DNA: TGTGCCAGCAGCCAAGACTCTAGGGGGAACTCACCCCTCCACTTT. Its translation is CASSQDSRGNSPLHF.

The chain uses TRBV24-1 and TRBJ2-2; 7 bases align to TRBD1. The CDR3 is 15 amino acids. V trimming: 7 bases; J trimming: 7 bases; junction bases outside the gene matches: 11. Germline CDR1 is KGHDR and CDR2 is SFDVKD. In DNA, the CDR3 is TGTGCCACCAGCGCAAGGGGGCAAAGGGACGGGGAGCTGTTTTTT. Amino acids: CATSARGQRDGELFF.

This clone was detected only a few times. CDR3 loop: CASRLTGTNYNEQFF. The CDR3 DNA follows: TGTGCCAGCAGACTTACCGGGACTAACTACAATGAGCAGTTCTTC. The chain uses TRBV7-2 and TRBJ2-1; TRBD2 aligns across 7 bases. Germline V CDR1 and CDR2: SGHTA, FQGNSA. The CDR3 has 15 residues. V dropped 6 bases and J dropped 3; count of bases not matched to a gene: 8.

The chain joins TRBV20-1 to TRBJ2-7; 7 bases are shared with TRBD1. J lost 3 bases, V lost 3 bases, and 8 bases had no gene match. The germline gives CDR1 DFQATT, CDR2 SNEGSKA (reference sequence). The CDR3 runs 14 residues. CDR3 protein: CSASRGQTDYEQYF. CDR3 sequence (DNA): TGCAGTGCTAGTAGGGGGCAAACCGACTACGAGCAGTACTTC.

V gene TRBV27 combines with J gene TRBJ2-5; D perhaps matches TRBD1 (6 bases). Germline assignment: CDR1 MNHEY and CDR2 SMNVEV (reference sequence). Trimming left V 2 bases short and J 5 bases short, with 18 bases between. This CDR3 is 16 amino acids long. CDR3 amino acids: CASSLRQGNREETQYF. In nucleotides, the CDR3 is TGTGCCAGCAGTTTACGGCAGGGGAATCGAGAGGAGACCCAGTACTTC.

The chain employs TRBV4-2 and TRBJ2-1, with 8 bases identical to TRBD2. The CDR3 contains 16 residues. J was trimmed by 3 bases and V by 4 bases; bases with no gene match: 8. Germline loops: CDR1 LGHNA, CDR2 YNFKEQ. This chain's CDR3 is CASSPSLAGNYNEQFF. The CDR3 DNA follows: TGTGCCAGCAGCCCTTCCTTAGCGGGAAACTACAATGAGCAGTTCTTC.

The chain employs TRBV10-1 and TRBJ2-2, with no clear D. The germline CDR1 and CDR2 sequences are WNHNN and SYGVQD (reference sequence). The CDR3 runs 13 residues. Trimming removed 4 bases at V and 7 bases at J, with 10 bases between. The CDR3 here is CASSGDIIGELFF. The CDR3 nucleotides read TGCGCCAGCAGTGGAGATATTATCGGGGAGCTGTTTTTT.

This clone has a handful of counts. The V call is TRBV2, the J call TRBJ2-7, with no clear D. V dropped 4 bases and J dropped 7 bases, with 5 bases sitting between them. CDR1 is SNHLY, CDR2 FYNNEI, per germline. The CDR3 spans 10 residues. The CDR3 DNA follows: TGTGCCAGCAGTGGCCGGGAGCAGTACTTC. This gives the protein CASSGREQYF.

This chain uses TRBV7-9 with TRBJ2-7; D may be TRBD1 (6 bases). This CDR3 is built from 11 residues. CDR1 SEHNR and CDR2 FQNEAQ come from the germline V gene (reference sequence). Trimming took off 4 bases at V and 8 bases at J, with 9 bases between the two ends. CDR3 DNA: TGTGCCAGCAGCTCAGGGGTCCAGCAGTACTTC. This translates into CASSSGVQQYF.

The chain carries TRBV5-1 and TRBJ2-1, with D possibly matching TRBD1 (5 bases). Germline V gives CDR1 SGHRS, CDR2 YFSETQ. V was pared by 4 bases and J by 9 bases, with 14 bases between. The CDR3 extends over 13 amino acids. CDR3 DNA sequence: TGCGCCAGCAGCGTACCCACTCAGGGTGAGCAGTTCTTC. It is translated as CASSVPTQGEQFF.

This chain links TRBV5-1 with TRBJ1-4; weak D call: TRBD1 (5 bases). V was clipped by 0 bases and J by 0 bases, with 9 bases between them. The CDR3 consists of 16 residues. Germline CDR1 reads SGHRS; CDR2 reads YFSETQ. The CDR3 DNA reads as TGCGCCAGCAGCTTGGAGGGGCCGGCAACTAATGAAAAACTGTTTTTT. It encodes CASSLEGPATNEKLFF.

This chain links TRBV7-9 with TRBJ1-2, with 9 bases aligning to TRBD1. After removal of 4 bases from V and 4 bases from J, the junction contained 10 bases not matched to a gene. The CDR3 is made up of 16 amino acids. CDR1 is SEHNR, CDR2 FQNEAQ, per germline (reference sequence). CDR3 sequence (DNA): TGTGCCAGCAGCTATTTCCGGGACAGGGAATCCTATGGCTACACCTTC. This sequence encodes CASSYFRDRESYGYTF.

The rearrangement joins TRBV19 to TRBJ2-3, with 8 bases that match TRBD1. The junction had 11 bases not matched to a gene; V was cut back by 6 bases and J by 3 bases. Looked up from germline, CDR1 is LNHDA and CDR2 is SQIVND (reference sequence). The CDR3 has 16 amino acids. The CDR3 DNA sequence: TGTGCCAGTAGGGACAGGGTAGGGTTCTTAACAGATACGCAGTATTTT. The encoded protein is CASRDRVGFLTDTQYF.

The V and J genes are TRBV5-4 and TRBJ1-3, with D perhaps TRBD1 (5 bases). The V gene lost 0 bases and the J gene lost 4 bases, with 11 bases spanning the gap. Germline V lookup: CDR1 SGHNT, CDR2 YYREEE (reference sequence). The CDR3 loop spans 15 amino acids. The CDR3 DNA sequence: TGTGCCAGCAGCTTGGGTGGGGCATTGGGAAACACCATATATTTT. Its translation is CASSLGGALGNTIYF.

The V and J genes are TRBV24-1 and TRBJ2-5; 9 positions match TRBD1. Germline V lookup: CDR1 KGHDR, CDR2 SFDVKD. V lost 3 bases to trimming and J lost 2 bases; unmatched junction nucleotides: 9. The CDR3 covers 17 residues. The CDR3 DNA reads as TGTGCCACCAGTGATCGGACAGGGGAAGACCCACAAGAGACCCAGTACTTC. This codes for CATSDRTGEDPQETQYF.

The V call is TRBV5-1, the J call TRBJ2-2; perhaps TRBD2 as D (5 bases). Germline V lookup: CDR1 SGHRS, CDR2 YFSETQ. Trimming removed 1 base at V and 2 bases at J, with 9 bases between. The CDR3 is made up of 15 amino acids. DNA for the CDR3: TGCGCCAGCAGCTTGACCTGGACTAACACCGGGGAGCTGTTTTTT. It is translated as CASSLTWTNTGELFF.

In nucleotides, the CDR3 is TGTGCCAGCAGCTTTAGTACAGGGCCTGAGCAGTTCTTC. Protein sequence: CASSFSTGPEQFF. The gene calls are TRBV11-3 and TRBJ2-1; perhaps TRBD1 as D (6 bases). CDR3 length equals 13 residues. The V gene lost 3 bases and the J gene lost 9 bases, with 12 bases spanning the gap. Per germline, CDR1 SGHNT and CDR2 YENEEA.

The chain carries TRBV7-8 and TRBJ1-5; tentatively, D is TRBD1 (5 bases). The germline CDR1 and CDR2 sequences are SGHVS and FQNEAQ. The V and J ends lost 5 bases and 7 bases respectively, with 12 bases between them. This CDR3 is 13 amino acids long. The CDR3 DNA reads as TGTGCCAGCAGCAAACGGGGGGAGCAGCCCCAGCATTTT. Its protein is CASSKRGEQPQHF.

V gene TRBV28 combines with J gene TRBJ2-7, with TRBD1 matching 7 bases. This CDR3 spans 15 amino acids. Per germline, CDR1 MDHEN and CDR2 SYDVKM. V trimming: 4 bases; J trimming: 2 bases; junction bases outside the gene matches: 8. In DNA, the CDR3 is TGTGCCAGCAGTTCGACCGGGACAGACACCTACGAGCAGTACTTC. Its translation is CASSSTGTDTYEQYF.

This rearrangement joins TRBV12-3 or TRBV12-4 to TRBJ1-2; D is unclear. CDR3 size: 13 residues. The ends were cut back, 8 bases at V and 3 bases at J, with 13 bases in the middle. CDR3 region: CASVWSPDYGYTF. DNA of the CDR3: TGTGCCAGCGTTTGGAGTCCTGACTATGGCTACACCTTC.

The gene calls are TRBV24-1 and TRBJ2-7; 10 bases are a match to TRBD1. CDR1 and CDR2 (germline): KGHDR, SFDVKD. CDR3 size: 15 residues. The trim removed 5 bases at V and 3 bases at J, leaving 6 bases unmatched. The CDR3: CATSGQWTGGYEQYF. CDR3 bases: TGTGCCACCAGTGGTCAATGGACAGGGGGCTACGAGCAGTACTTC.

The chain couples TRBV9 to TRBJ1-1; 7 nucleotides agree with TRBD1. Germline loops: CDR1 SGDLS, CDR2 YYNGEE. The CDR3 loop spans 15 amino acids. V lost 0 bases to trimming and J lost 4 bases; unmatched junction nucleotides: 6. The CDR3: CASSVGVTGSTEAFF. The DNA for the CDR3 is TGTGCCAGCAGCGTAGGGGTGACAGGGAGCACTGAAGCTTTCTTT.

The gene calls are TRBV11-2 and TRBJ2-1, with 11 bases aligning to TRBD2. The CDR3 contains 16 residues. Germline CDR1 is SGHAT and CDR2 is FQNNGV. The V segment lost 2 bases and the J segment 9 bases; nucleotides outside the gene matches: 9. CDR3 DNA: TGTGCCAGCAGCTTATTACTAGCGGGAGCCGGTGGTGAGCAGTTCTTC. It encodes CASSLLLAGAGGEQFF.

CDR3 bases: TGTGCCAGCAACCGAAGCTCAAATCCGAGCTCCTACAATGAGCAGTTCTTC. Protein: CASNRSSNPSSYNEQFF. V usage is TRBV28 and J usage is TRBJ2-1; the D is unclear. Deletions cut 7 bases from V and 0 bases from J, with 19 bases between. This CDR3 comprises 17 residues. Germline V CDR1 and CDR2: MDHEN, SYDVKM.

The V gene is TRBV5-1, the J gene TRBJ2-1, with no clear D. V dropped 2 bases and J dropped 0 bases, with 6 bases sitting between them. The CDR3 is made up of 14 amino acids. Per germline, CDR1 SGHRS and CDR2 YFSETQ. The DNA of the CDR3 is TGCGCCAGCAGCTTTCAGAACTCCTACAATGAGCAGTTCTTC. It codes for CASSFQNSYNEQFF.

The rearrangement joins TRBV29-1 to TRBJ1-1; D is possibly TRBD1 (6 bases). The germline gives CDR1 SQVTM, CDR2 ANQGSEA. V was pared by 5 bases and J by 6 bases, with 16 bases between. CDR3 length equals 13 residues. This CDR3 reads CSVQQGFGAEAFF. CDR3 nucleotide sequence: TGCAGCGTTCAACAGGGCTTTGGTGCTGAAGCTTTCTTT.

The rearrangement links TRBV19 to TRBJ1-3; 7 bases fit TRBD1. V lost 7 bases to trimming and J lost 0 bases; unmatched junction nucleotides: 6. CDR3 length: 15 residues. Germline assignment: CDR1 LNHDA and CDR2 SQIVND (reference sequence). CDR3 in DNA: TGTGCCAGTATTCCACCAGGGGGCTCTGGAAACACCATATATTTT. Its protein is CASIPPGGSGNTIYF.